The T cell receptor beta chain under discussion was sequenced for a study of CD8 T cells in Susac syndrome. Study background: Patients with Susac syndrome, at blood draw, were therapy-naive, on corticosteroids, or on intravenous immunoglobulin alone.

RNA was extracted with the RNeasy kit, and a quantity of about 0.5 to 1 ug was reverse transcribed using random hexamers. With immunoSEQ multiplex PCR, TCR beta CDR3 was amplified across 54 Vbeta and 13 Jbeta. TCRdb passed the immunoSEQ multiplex PCR reads through MiXCR, listing each CDR3 protein once. The repertoire holds some 180,000 distinct CDR3 sequences, with roughly 94% as singletons. Fulfillment of recently defined diagnostic criteria for definite or probable disease was shown by the patients with Susac syndrome. The CDR3 spans 12 residues. The J segment lost 0 bases and the V segment lost 4 bases, leaving 0 bases of the junction unmatched. The germline V gene has CDR1 SQVTM and CDR2 ANQGSEA.

J is TRBJ2-7 and V is TRBV29-1, with TRBD2 matching 7 bases. Specimen: CD4+ T cells from PBMCs. The TCR sequence derives from a human donor with Susac syndrome. The CDR3 sequence is CSVGGSSYEQYF. The CDR3 region has the DNA TGCAGCGTTGGCGGGAGCTCCTACGAGCAGTACTTC.